This T cell receptor beta chain was obtained from a study of Graves' ophthalmopathy and Graves' hyperthyroidism. Study at large: At the time of initial diagnosis and before any treatment, peripheral blood was collected. Broader study findings: Ophthalmopathy and stable hyperthyroidism were discriminated by a 13-signature model, with over 85% sensitivity and about 84% specificity.

The authors diagnosed from clinical symptoms, serum thyroxine, TRAb, thyroid ultrasound and orbital computed tomography. Fresh peripheral blood, 8.5 to 10 ml, was the PBMC source. Germline lookup yields CDR1 DFQATT and CDR2 SNEGSKA (reference sequence). This CDR3 spans 12 amino acids. Trimming removed 3 bases from V and 4 bases from J; junction bases left unmatched: 2. This clonotype appeared many times. As yet, its antigen is unknown. Amplification of TCR beta CDR3 regions used RNA transcripts. RT-PCR with HTBI primers came first, then second-round multiplex PCR. MiXCR, run by TCRdb on the multiplex PCR reads, gives a single entry per CDR3 protein. The sample has about 370,000 distinct CDR3 sequences, about 17% seen once.

The sample taken for sequencing was peripheral blood. The chain joins TRBV20-1 to TRBJ2-5; 7 nucleotides align to TRBD2. The receptor was derived from an adult woman with stable Graves' hyperthyroidism. The CDR3 coding sequence is TGCAGTGCTAGCGGGGGGTTAGAGACCCAGTACTTC. Amino acid sequence: CSASGGLETQYF.